This T cell receptor (beta chain) was captured in a study of vaccination effects on CD4 cells after COVID-19. Trimming cost V 5 bases and J 1 base, with 14 bases left between them. The CDR3 runs to 15 residues. Germline V gives CDR1 LNHDA, CDR2 SQIVND (reference sequence). As for this clone: Its cognate antigen is unknown.

Under the ViraFEST assay, PBMC were stimulated with viral peptide pools so that antigen-specific CD4+ T cells expanded. Sequencing was performed afterwards. Following a roughly 10-day culture, CD4+ T cells were purified. Each participant received a vaccine that was either BNT162b2 or mRNA-1273, given as two doses. None of these healthy vaccinees had been infected with SARS-CoV-2 before vaccination. Generated by immunoSEQ multiplex PCR, the TCRdb table keeps only in-frame clones and is missing some. Among 29,000 or so clones, under 85% were seen once, and the ten largest hold about a sixth. This clonotype was obtained from a human donor who received a COVID-19 vaccine. The rearrangement uses TRBV19 and TRBJ1-1; weak D call: TRBD1 (5 bases). The sample in question was CD4+ T cells from PBMCs cultured with HCoV-OC43 spike peptides, obtained after COVID-19 vaccination. The subset here: HCoV-OC43 spike overlapping peptide pool stimulation. This CDR3 reads CASSATGTGNTEAFF. The CDR3 DNA reads as TGTGCCAGTAGTGCTACCGGGACGGGGAACACTGAAGCTTTCTTT.